These T cell receptor beta chains were read from a single sample in a study of cytomegalovirus exposure and HLA in healthy donors. Here immunoSEQ multiplex PCR was the method, and the copy in TCRdb shows in-frame clones only, minus some. In the table there are approximately 110,000 clones, around two thirds of which are singletons. Sequencing was carried out using PBMCs. The receptors come from a man aged 50 to 59 in good health and CMV-seropositive. CDR3s include the opening cysteine and the closing phenylalanine or tryptophan.

TRBV11-3	CASSLGPGEITDTQYF
TRBV9	CASSVAGGHNEQFF
TRBV5-6	CASSRTTGGLSNQPQHF
TRBV29-1	CSVIRTSSSTDTQYF
TRBV9	CASTPGRGENTGELFF
TRBV7-2	CASSFRQGASSGNTIYF
TRBV29-1	CSVVAADPPYEQYF
TRBV19	CASSPMGSGSDTQYF
TRBV5-4	CASSLDRGDYEQYF
TRBV10-2	CASSLGANTEAFF
TRBV15	CATSVPPGLAEETQYF
TRBV9	CASSVGPNTEAFF
TRBV18	CASSPPGRAAYNEQFF
TRBV5-1	CASSLSGQGTSPLHF
TRBV5-8	CASSLGLAGPSTDTQYF
TRBV30	CAWNADAGNTIYF
TRBV2	CATSRQGATTEAFF
TRBV7-2	CASSLFRGGNEQFF
TRBV5-1	CASSLAGTDSYEQYF
TRBV9	CASSLDRGDTGELFF
TRBV28	CASSRDRAAHQPQHF
TRBV27	CASSLSGGLYEQYF
TRBV5-1	CASSLDGGQETQYF
TRBV13	CASSLGGQLYGYTF
TRBV14	CASSPGTEVSEAFF
TRBV30	CAWSGGLAGQETQYF
TRBV15	CATSRTQVETQYF
TRBV12-1	CASSFPGGRVTMNTEAFF
TRBV5-1	CASSLAPSGGGETQYF
TRBV5-1	CASSSSGSLDTEAFF
TRBV7-2	CASSPSTSGGQETQYF